This TCR beta chain was identified during a study of cytotoxic CD8 clonotypes in ibrutinib-treated CLL. Study-level results: Clonality grew at ibrutinib response; at progression, it decreased back toward baseline. Starting clonality was above that of age-matched healthy donors and tracked circulating CD8+ T-cell counts.

There are 14 residues in the CDR3. CDR1 SGHTA and CDR2 FQGNSA come from the germline V gene. Trimming stripped 3 bases from V and 3 bases from J, with 9 bases between. Generated by immunoSEQ multiplex PCR, the TCRdb table keeps only in-frame clones and is missing some. The sample records 150,000 or so clones, 84% being singletons. This clone was seen only a few times. Antigen unknown. Sample: PBMCs, taken after 24 months of ibrutinib treatment. The sequence was obtained from a human donor with chronic lymphocytic leukemia. The chain couples TRBV7-2 to TRBJ2-1; TRBD2 is a possible D gene (6 bases). CDR3 residues: CASSLGGFYNEQFF. The CDR3 region has the DNA TGTGCCAGCAGCTTGGGGGGTTTCTACAATGAGCAGTTCTTC. The full variable domain, in which reference TRBV7-2 and TRBJ2-1 provide the parts outside the CDR3, is GAGVSQSPSNKVTEKGKDVELRCDPISGHTALYWYRQSLGQGLEFLIYFQGNSAPDKSGLPSDRFSAERTGGSVSTLTIQRTQQEDSAVYLCASSLGGFYNEQFFGPGTRLTVL.